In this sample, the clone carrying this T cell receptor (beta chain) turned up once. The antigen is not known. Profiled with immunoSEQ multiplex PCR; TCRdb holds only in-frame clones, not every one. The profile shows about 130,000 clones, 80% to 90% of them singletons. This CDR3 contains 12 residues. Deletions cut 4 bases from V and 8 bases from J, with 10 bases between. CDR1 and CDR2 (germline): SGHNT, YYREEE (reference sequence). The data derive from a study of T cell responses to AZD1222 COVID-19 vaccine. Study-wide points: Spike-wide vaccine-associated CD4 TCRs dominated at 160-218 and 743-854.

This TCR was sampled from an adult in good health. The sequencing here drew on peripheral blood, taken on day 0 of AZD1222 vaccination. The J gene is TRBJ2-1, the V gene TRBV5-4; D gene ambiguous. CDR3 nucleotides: TGTGCCAGCAGCCGCTCCCAGGATGAGCAGTTCTTC. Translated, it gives CASSRSQDEQFF. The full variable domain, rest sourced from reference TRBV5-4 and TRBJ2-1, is ETGVTQSPTHLIKTRGQQVTLRCSSQSGHNTVSWYQQALGQGPQFIFQYYREEENGRGNFPPRFSGLQFPNYSSELNVNALELDDSALYLCASSRSQDEQFFGPGTRLTVL.